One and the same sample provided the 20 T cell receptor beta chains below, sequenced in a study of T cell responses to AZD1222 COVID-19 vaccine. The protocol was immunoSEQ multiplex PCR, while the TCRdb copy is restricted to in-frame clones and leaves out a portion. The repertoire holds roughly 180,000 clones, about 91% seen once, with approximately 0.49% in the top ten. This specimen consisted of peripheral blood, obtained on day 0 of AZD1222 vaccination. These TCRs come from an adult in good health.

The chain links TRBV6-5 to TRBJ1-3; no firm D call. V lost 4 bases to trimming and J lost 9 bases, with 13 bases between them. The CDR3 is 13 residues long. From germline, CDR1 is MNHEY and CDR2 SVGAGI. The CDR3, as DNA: TGTGCCAGCAGTTCACGGGCGTCCAGCACCATATATTTT. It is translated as CASSSRASSTIYF.

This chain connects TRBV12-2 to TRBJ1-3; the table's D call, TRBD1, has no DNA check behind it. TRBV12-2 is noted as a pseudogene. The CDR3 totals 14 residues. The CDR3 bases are TGTGCAAGTCGCTTCCCAGATCCTGGAAACACCATATATTTT. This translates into CASRFPDPGNTIYF.

The CDR3 sequence is CASSLLGGSSYNEQFF. In DNA, the CDR3 is TGTGCCAGCAGCTTACTTGGTGGGAGCTCCTACAATGAGCAGTTCTTC. The chain recombines TRBV7-2 with TRBJ2-1; D may be TRBD2 (5 bases). CDR1 and CDR2 (germline): SGHTA, FQGNSA. The CDR3 extends over 16 amino acids. V gave up 2 bases and J gave up 0 bases, with 11 bases separating them.

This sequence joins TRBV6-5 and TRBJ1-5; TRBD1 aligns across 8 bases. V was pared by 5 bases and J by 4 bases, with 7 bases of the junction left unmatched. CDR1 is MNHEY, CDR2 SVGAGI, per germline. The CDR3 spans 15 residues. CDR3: CASSPSTGVNQPQHF. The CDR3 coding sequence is TGTGCCAGCAGTCCGTCGACAGGGGTTAATCAGCCCCAGCATTTT.

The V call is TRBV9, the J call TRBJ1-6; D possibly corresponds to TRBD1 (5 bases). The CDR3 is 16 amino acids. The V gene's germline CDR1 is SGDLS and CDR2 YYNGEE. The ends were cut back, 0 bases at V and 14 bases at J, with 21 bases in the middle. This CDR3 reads CASSVGTQGPIGTLHF. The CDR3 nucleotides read TGTGCCAGCAGCGTAGGTACCCAGGGACCGATTGGGACCCTCCACTTT.

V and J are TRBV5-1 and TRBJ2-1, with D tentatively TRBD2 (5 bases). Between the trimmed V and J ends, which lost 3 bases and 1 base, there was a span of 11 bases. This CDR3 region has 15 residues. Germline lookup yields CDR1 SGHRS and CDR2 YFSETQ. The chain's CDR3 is CASSSTTGSYNEQFF. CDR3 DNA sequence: TGCGCCAGCAGCTCGACTACGGGGTCCTACAATGAGCAGTTCTTC.

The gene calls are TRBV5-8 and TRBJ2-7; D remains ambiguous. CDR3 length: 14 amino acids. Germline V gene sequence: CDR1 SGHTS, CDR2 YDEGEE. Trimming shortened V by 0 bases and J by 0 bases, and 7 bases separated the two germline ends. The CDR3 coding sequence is TGTGCCAGCAGCTTGGTACTCAACTCCTACGAGCAGTACTTC. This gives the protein CASSLVLNSYEQYF.

The CDR3 nucleotides read TGTGCCACGACCAGGACAGAGAATTCACCCCTCCACTTT. Translation gives CATTRTENSPLHF. The V and J genes are TRBV7-9 and TRBJ1-6, with a tentative D call TRBD1 (6 bases). Germline lookup yields CDR1 SEHNR and CDR2 FQNEAQ (reference sequence). The ends were cut back, 10 bases at V and 7 bases at J, with 14 bases in the middle. The CDR3 is 13 residues long. Full variable domain (remainder filled in from reference TRBV7-9 and TRBJ1-6): DTGVSQNPRHKITKRGQNVTFRCDPISEHNRLYWYRQTLGQGPEFLTYFQNEAQLEKSRLLSDRFSAERPKGSFSTLEIQRTEQGDSAMYLCATTRTENSPLHFGNGTRLTVT.

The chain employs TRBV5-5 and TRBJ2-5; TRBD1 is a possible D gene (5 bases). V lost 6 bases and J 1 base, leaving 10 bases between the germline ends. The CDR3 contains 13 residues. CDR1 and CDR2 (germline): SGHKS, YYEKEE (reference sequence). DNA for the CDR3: TGTGCCAGCAACTTTCAGGGCCAAGAGACCCAGTACTTC. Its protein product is CASNFQGQETQYF.

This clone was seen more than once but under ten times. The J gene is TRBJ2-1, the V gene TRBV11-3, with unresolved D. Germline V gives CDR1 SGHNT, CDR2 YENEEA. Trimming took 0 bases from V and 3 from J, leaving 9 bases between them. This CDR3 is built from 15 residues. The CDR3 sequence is CASSLDLGNYNEQFF. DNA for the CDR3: TGTGCCAGCAGCTTAGATCTGGGGAACTACAATGAGCAGTTCTTC. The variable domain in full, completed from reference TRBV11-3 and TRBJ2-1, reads EAGVVQSPRYKIIEKKQPVAFWCNPISGHNTLYWYLQNLGQGPELLIRYENEEAVDDSQLPKDRFSAERLKGVDSTLKIQPAELGDSAVYLCASSLDLGNYNEQFFGPGTRLTVL.

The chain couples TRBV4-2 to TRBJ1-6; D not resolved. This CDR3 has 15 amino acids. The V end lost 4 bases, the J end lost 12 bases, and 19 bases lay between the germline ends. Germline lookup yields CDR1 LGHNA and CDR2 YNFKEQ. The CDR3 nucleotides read TGTGCCAGCAGCCTCCTCGGGGAACTGGCAAGACCCCTCCACTTT. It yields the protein CASSLLGELARPLHF.

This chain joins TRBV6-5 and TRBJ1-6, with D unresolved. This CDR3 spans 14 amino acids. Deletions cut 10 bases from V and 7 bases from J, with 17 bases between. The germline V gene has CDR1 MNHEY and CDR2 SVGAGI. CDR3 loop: CAILFGLGNSPLHF. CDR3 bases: TGTGCCATCCTATTCGGGTTGGGCAATTCACCCCTCCACTTT.

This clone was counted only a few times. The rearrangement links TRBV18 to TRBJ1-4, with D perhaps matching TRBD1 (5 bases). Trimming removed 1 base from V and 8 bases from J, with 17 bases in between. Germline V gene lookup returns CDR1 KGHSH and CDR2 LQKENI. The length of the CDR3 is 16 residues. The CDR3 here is CASSPRQPKSGEKLFF. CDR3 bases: TGTGCCAGCTCACCACGACAACCAAAGTCAGGGGAAAAACTGTTTTTT.

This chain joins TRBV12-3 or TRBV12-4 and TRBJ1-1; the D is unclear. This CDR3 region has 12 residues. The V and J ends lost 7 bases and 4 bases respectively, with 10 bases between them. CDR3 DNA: TGTGCCAGCACCCCTGGCGGCACTGAAGCTTTCTTT. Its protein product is CASTPGGTEAFF.

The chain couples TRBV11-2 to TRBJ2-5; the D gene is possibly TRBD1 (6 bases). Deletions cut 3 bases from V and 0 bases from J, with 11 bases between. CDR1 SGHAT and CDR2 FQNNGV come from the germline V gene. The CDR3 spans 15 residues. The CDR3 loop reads CASSFRDTYQETQYF. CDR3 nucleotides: TGTGCCAGCAGCTTCCGGGACACCTACCAAGAGACCCAGTACTTC. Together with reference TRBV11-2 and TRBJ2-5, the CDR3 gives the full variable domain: EAGVAQSPRYKIIEKRQSVAFWCNPISGHATLYWYQQILGQGPKLLIQFQNNGVVDDSQLPKDRFSAERLKGVDSTLKIQPAKLEDSAVYLCASSFRDTYQETQYFGPGTRLLVL.

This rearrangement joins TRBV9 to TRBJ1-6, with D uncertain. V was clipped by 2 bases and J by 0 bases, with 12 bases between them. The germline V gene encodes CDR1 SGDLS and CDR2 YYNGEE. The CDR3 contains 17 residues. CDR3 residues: CASSVQPMSSYNSPLHF. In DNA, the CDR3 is TGTGCCAGCAGCGTCCAACCCATGAGCTCCTATAATTCACCCCTCCACTTT.

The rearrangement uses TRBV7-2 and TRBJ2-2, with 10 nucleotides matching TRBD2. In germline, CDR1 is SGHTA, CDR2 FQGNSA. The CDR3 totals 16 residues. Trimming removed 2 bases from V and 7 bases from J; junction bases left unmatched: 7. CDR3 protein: CASSLSLAGAYGELFF. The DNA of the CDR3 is TGTGCCAGCAGCTTAAGTCTAGCGGGAGCATACGGGGAGCTGTTTTTT.

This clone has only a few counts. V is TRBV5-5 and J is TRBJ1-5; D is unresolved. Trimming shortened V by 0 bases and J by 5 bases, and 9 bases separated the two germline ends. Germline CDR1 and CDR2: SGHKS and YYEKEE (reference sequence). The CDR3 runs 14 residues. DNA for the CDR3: TGTGCCAGCAGCTTGGTCGCAGTCTATCAGCCCCAGCATTTT. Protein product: CASSLVAVYQPQHF.

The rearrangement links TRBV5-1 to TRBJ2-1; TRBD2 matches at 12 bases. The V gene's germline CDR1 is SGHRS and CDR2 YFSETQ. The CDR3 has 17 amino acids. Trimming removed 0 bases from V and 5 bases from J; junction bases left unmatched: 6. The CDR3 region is CASSLGLAGASDNEQFF. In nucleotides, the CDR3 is TGCGCCAGCAGCTTGGGACTAGCGGGAGCATCCGACAATGAGCAGTTCTTC.

The CDR3, as DNA: TGTGCCAGCAGCTTAAGACGGGATAATTCACCCCTCCACTTT. Amino acid sequence: CASSLRRDNSPLHF. This chain connects TRBV7-8 to TRBJ1-6, with D unresolved. The CDR3 loop spans 14 amino acids. Trimming shortened V by 2 bases and J by 5 bases, and 7 bases separated the two germline ends. Germline V CDR1 and CDR2: SGHVS, FQNEAQ.